This entry concerns a single T cell receptor (beta chain). Antigen unknown. Generated by immunoSEQ multiplex PCR, the TCRdb table keeps only in-frame clones and is missing some. The sample holds some 2 million clones, just under 95% seen once. Naivety among CD8 cells was defined by CD45RO negativity and positive CCR7 selection, thereby excluding terminally differentiated effector memory CD45RA+ cells. Participating donors were healthy, HIV-negative adults free of recent acute infections or vaccinations. This entry is derived from a study of shared clonotypes between healthy human individuals. Study-level points and caveats: Sequencing depth was a factor that was expected to affect clonotype sharing among donors. Clonotypes not shared had lower generation probabilities than those common to all four donors.

Germline values: CDR1 SQVTM, CDR2 ANQGSEA. V lost 7 bases to trimming and J lost 2 bases; unmatched junction nucleotides: 5. There are 14 residues in the CDR3. V usage is TRBV29-1 and J usage is TRBJ2-1; TRBD1 agrees at 10 bases. Input material: naive CD8+ T cells sorted from blood. The sequence was obtained from a man between 18 and 29 years old in good health. The CDR3 loop is CSGYGTGAYNEQFF. The CDR3 DNA reads as TGCAGCGGGTACGGGACAGGGGCCTACAATGAGCAGTTCTTC.